Below are 20 T cell receptor beta chains sequenced from a single sample in a study of T cell responses to AZD1222 COVID-19 vaccine. Libraries were prepared by immunoSEQ multiplex PCR; TCRdb keeps only in-frame clonotypes and omits some of them. This table has over 150,000 clones, roughly 92% appearing once. This specimen consisted of peripheral blood, obtained on day 0 of AZD1222 vaccination. The receptors were sampled from an adult in good health.

The chain employs TRBV6-5 and TRBJ2-2, with D hard to call. The CDR3 loop spans 15 amino acids. CDR1 and CDR2 (germline): MNHEY, SVGAGI. The V and J ends lost 0 bases and 8 bases respectively, with 13 bases between them. The CDR3 is CASSYSIPTPGELFF. The CDR3 region has the DNA TGTGCCAGCAGTTACTCGATTCCGACGCCGGGGGAGCTGTTTTTT.

The J gene is TRBJ2-1, the V gene TRBV11-2; a weak D match, TRBD2 (5 bases). Trimming took 1 base from V and 7 from J, leaving 11 bases between them. The CDR3 is 14 residues long. The germline V gene has CDR1 SGHAT and CDR2 FQNNGV. The CDR3 DNA follows: TGTGCCAGCAGCTTAGGGACTTTCTCAAATGAGCAGTTCTTC. Protein sequence: CASSLGTFSNEQFF.

This chain connects TRBV7-9 to TRBJ2-7; 7 positions match TRBD1. This CDR3 is built from 16 residues. CDR1 is SEHNR and CDR2 is FQNEAQ in the germline V gene (reference sequence). Trimming at V came to 4 bases and at J to 2 bases, leaving 11 bases not matched to a gene. The CDR3 DNA reads as TGTGCCAGCAGCTCTAGAGTGGGACAGTACACCTACGAGCAGTACTTC. It translates to CASSSRVGQYTYEQYF.

DNA for the CDR3: TGTGCCAGCAGCCGGCAGGCCCAAGAGACCCAGTACTTC. Translated, it gives CASSRQAQETQYF. This rearrangement joins TRBV6-5 to TRBJ2-5; D uncertain. This CDR3 comprises 13 residues. Germline lookup yields CDR1 MNHEY and CDR2 SVGAGI. V was clipped by 6 bases and J by 1 base, with 9 bases between them.

This clone came up once. The rearrangement links TRBV27 to TRBJ2-1; D may be TRBD1 or TRBD2 (5 bases each). The CDR3 is 15 amino acids. Deletions cut 4 bases from V and 10 bases from J, with 20 bases between. The germline gives CDR1 MNHEY, CDR2 SMNVEV (reference sequence). CDR3 DNA: TGTGCCAGCAGTTCTTATTTGGGACCCTCCTGGGAGCAGTTCTTC. This sequence encodes CASSSYLGPSWEQFF.

This chain connects TRBV19 to TRBJ1-1, with a tentative D call TRBD1 (5 bases). The V end lost 9 bases, the J end lost 0 bases, and 8 bases lay between the germline ends. The CDR3 is made up of 12 amino acids. Germline V gene lookup returns CDR1 LNHDA and CDR2 SQIVND (reference sequence). The CDR3 nucleotides are TGTGCCAGCAGGGCTCTGAACACTGAAGCTTTCTTT. Translation: CASRALNTEAFF.

V usage is TRBV5-8 and J usage is TRBJ1-2, with D unresolved. This CDR3 region has 15 residues. The germline V and J ends were trimmed by 2 bases and 4 bases, with 15 bases remaining between them. Germline V gene lookup returns CDR1 SGHTS and CDR2 YDEGEE. This CDR3 reads CASSFLSSGSYGYTF. CDR3 bases: TGTGCCAGCAGCTTCCTTTCTTCCGGGTCCTATGGCTACACCTTC. The whole variable domain, remainder taken from reference TRBV5-8 and TRBJ1-2, is EAGVTQSPTHLIKTRGQQATLRCSPISGHTSVYWYQQALGLGLQFLLWYDEGEERNRGNFPPRFSGRQFPNYSSELNVNALELEDSALYLCASSFLSSGSYGYTFGSGTRLTVV.

V and J are TRBV7-2 and TRBJ1-5; TRBD1 is a possible D gene (6 bases). CDR1 SGHTA and CDR2 FQGNSA come from the germline V gene. There are 18 residues in the CDR3. V was trimmed by 4 bases and J by 5 bases, leaving 24 bases between them. The CDR3 is CASSSPLRTENPDQPQHF. The CDR3 nucleotides are TGTGCCAGCAGCTCCCCCCTCCGGACAGAAAATCCAGATCAGCCCCAGCATTTT. The full variable domain, its missing parts supplied by reference TRBV7-2 and TRBJ1-5, is GAGVSQSPSNKVTEKGKDVELRCDPISGHTALYWYRQSLGQGLEFLIYFQGNSAPDKSGLPSDRFSAERTGGSVSTLTIQRTQQEDSAVYLCASSSPLRTENPDQPQHFGDGTRLSIL.

This sequence joins TRBV21-1 and TRBJ1-2; the table names TRBD1, a call not compared with the DNA. TRBV21-1 is classified as a pseudogene. The CDR3 extends over 16 amino acids. The CDR3 sequence is CASSKPSGTGDYGYTF. Written as DNA, the CDR3 is TGTGCCAGCAGCAAGCCGTCCGGGACAGGGGACTATGGCTACACCTTC.

The genes are TRBV19 and TRBJ2-1, with 10 bases identical to TRBD2. Germline assignment: CDR1 LNHDA and CDR2 SQIVND (reference sequence). CDR3 size: 13 residues. J lost 8 bases, V lost 8 bases, and 6 bases had no gene match. The CDR3 reads CASGPSGSYEQFF. Here the CDR3 DNA reads TGTGCCAGTGGGCCTAGCGGGAGTTATGAGCAGTTCTTC.

This rearrangement joins TRBV28 to TRBJ1-2, with a possible D match to TRBD1 (5 bases). The germline gives CDR1 MDHEN, CDR2 SYDVKM. The CDR3 runs 15 residues. The V gene lost 6 bases and the J gene lost 4 bases, with 18 bases spanning the gap. The CDR3, as DNA: TGTGCCAGCAGAGGTTCAGGGACGCTGGCCTATGGCTACACCTTC. This codes for CASRGSGTLAYGYTF.

This sequence joins TRBV10-1 and TRBJ1-3; no definite D call. V was shortened by 4 bases and J by 0 bases, with 7 bases between the two germline ends. CDR3 length equals 14 residues. Germline V gene sequence: CDR1 WNHNN, CDR2 SYGVQD (reference sequence). CDR3 DNA sequence: TGCGCCAGCAGTGGCGCCTACTCTGGAAACACCATATATTTT. It yields the protein CASSGAYSGNTIYF.

The genes are TRBV7-2 and TRBJ2-2; either TRBD1 or TRBD2 may fit D (5 bases each). Germline CDR1 SGHTA, CDR2 FQGNSA. The V end lost 8 bases, the J end lost 4 bases, and 23 bases lay between the germline ends. This CDR3 is built from 17 residues. The DNA for the CDR3 is TGTGCCAGCGCCGGGACGGGGACCTCTTATGTCACCGGGGAGCTGTTTTTT. Translating it yields CASAGTGTSYVTGELFF.

The V gene is TRBV7-8, the J gene TRBJ2-1; D is uncertain. Germline loops: CDR1 SGHVS, CDR2 FQNEAQ. The CDR3 covers 15 residues. The ends were cut back, 4 bases at V and 0 bases at J, with 10 bases in the middle. CDR3 sequence: CASSSLRSSYNEQFF. The CDR3 DNA is TGTGCCAGCAGCTCCCTGCGGTCCTCCTACAATGAGCAGTTCTTC.

The chain links TRBV19 to TRBJ2-1, with a weak D call TRBD2 (6 bases). The CDR3 is 17 residues long. The germline V gene encodes CDR1 LNHDA and CDR2 SQIVND (reference sequence). Trimming took off 2 bases at V and 0 bases at J, with 14 bases between the two ends. The CDR3 DNA sequence: TGTGCCAGTAGTATACCCCGACTAGGGAGCTCCTACAATGAGCAGTTCTTC. This encodes CASSIPRLGSSYNEQFF.

The chain joins TRBV4-1 to TRBJ1-2; 7 nucleotides match TRBD1. CDR1 and CDR2 from the germline V gene are MGHRA and YSYEKL. There are 14 residues in the CDR3. The trim removed 6 bases at V and 7 bases at J, leaving 11 bases unmatched. The CDR3 region is CASRETGRERGYTF. DNA of the CDR3: TGCGCCAGCAGAGAGACAGGGAGGGAGCGTGGCTACACCTTC.

The rearrangement links TRBV6-5 to TRBJ1-2, with TRBD1 identical over 8 bases. Trimming cost V 3 bases and J 5 bases; bases outside gene matches: 8. There are 15 residues in the CDR3. Germline values: CDR1 MNHEY, CDR2 SVGAGI. The CDR3 DNA reads as TGTGCCAGCAGTTATGGACAGGGTATAGGGTATGGCTACACCTTC. Translating gives CASSYGQGIGYGYTF.

The chain links TRBV7-8 to TRBJ1-6; 7 positions match TRBD1. This CDR3 comprises 14 residues. The germline CDR1 and CDR2 sequences are SGHVS and FQNEAQ. V lost 5 bases to trimming and J lost 7 bases; unmatched junction nucleotides: 5. Written as DNA, the CDR3 is TGTGCCAGCAGCCCCCGACAGGGCAATTCACCCCTCCACTTT. This encodes CASSPRQGNSPLHF. Supplemented by reference TRBV7-8 and TRBJ1-6, the full variable domain reads GAGVSQSPRYKVAKRGQDVALRCDPISGHVSLFWYQQALGQGPEFLTYFQNEAQLDKSGLPSDRFFAERPEGSVSTLKIQRTQQEDSAVYLCASSPRQGNSPLHFGNGTRLTVT.

This chain joins TRBV15 and TRBJ1-5, with 7 bases fitting TRBD1. The ends lost 3 bases at V and 6 bases at J; junction bases unmatched: 5. Germline lookup yields CDR1 LNHNV and CDR2 YYDKDF (reference sequence). The CDR3 runs 14 residues. The CDR3 here is CATSRPGTVQPQHF. As DNA, the CDR3 is TGTGCCACCAGCAGGCCCGGGACAGTTCAGCCCCAGCATTTT.

The chain carries TRBV7-2 and TRBJ1-4; D remains ambiguous. There are 15 residues in the CDR3. V was pared by 1 base and J by 5 bases, with 11 bases between. Germline CDR1 is SGHTA and CDR2 is FQGNSA. The CDR3 DNA reads as TGTGCCAGCAGCTTAGGGGGAGGGTCCAATGAAAAACTGTTTTTT. Translation: CASSLGGGSNEKLFF.